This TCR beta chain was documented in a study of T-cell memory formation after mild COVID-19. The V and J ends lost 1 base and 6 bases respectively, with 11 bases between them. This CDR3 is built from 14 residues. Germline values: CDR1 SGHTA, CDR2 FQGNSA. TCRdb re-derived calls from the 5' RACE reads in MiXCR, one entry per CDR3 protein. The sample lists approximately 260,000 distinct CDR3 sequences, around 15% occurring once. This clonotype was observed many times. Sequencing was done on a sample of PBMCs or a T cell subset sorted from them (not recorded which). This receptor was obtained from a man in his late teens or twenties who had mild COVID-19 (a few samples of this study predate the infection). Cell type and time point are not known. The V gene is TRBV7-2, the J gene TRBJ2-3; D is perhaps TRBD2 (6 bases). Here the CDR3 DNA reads TGTGCCAGCAGCTTAGGGGGGGACGTGGATACGCAGTATTTT. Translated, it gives CASSLGGDVDTQYF.